The 25 T cell receptor beta chains listed next were all sequenced from one sample in a study of prognosis after radiotherapy for stage I lung cancer. The authors amplified TCR beta CDR3 from genomic DNA using two-round multiplex PCR. Round-one PCR had primers specific to each TRBV and TRBJ gene. TCRdb redid the calling of the multiplex PCR reads with MiXCR, one entry per CDR3 protein. The sample holds around 30,000 distinct CDR3 sequences, around 34% seen once. This specimen was PBMCs, taken before or after stereotactic body radiation therapy (not recorded which). The receptors shown here come from a donor of 50 years or more with non-small cell lung cancer.

This clonotype occurred many times. The chain carries TRBV19 and TRBJ2-2, with a possible D match to TRBD2 (5 bases). The CDR3 runs 13 residues. With 1 base removed from V and 7 bases from J, the gap between germline ends came to 7 bases. The germline V gene has CDR1 LNHDA and CDR2 SQIVND (reference sequence). The CDR3 is CASSIAGVGELFF. For the CDR3, the DNA is TGTGCCAGTAGTATAGCCGGGGTCGGGGAGCTGTTTTTT.

About this clonotype itself: One junction end disagrees with the germline gene, perhaps due to a read error. This chain connects TRBV7-2 to TRBJ2-3; a weak D match, TRBD2 (7 bases). Per the germline V gene, CDR1 is SGHTA and CDR2 is FQGNSA. The CDR3 has 16 amino acids. The DNA for the CDR3 is TGTGCCATCAGCTTAGCAGGCGGGGGCCGGGGAGATACGCAGTATTTT. Its protein is CAISLAGGGRGDTQYF.

This clonotype was seen repeatedly, ten times or more. This rearrangement joins TRBV25-1 to TRBJ1-5; D ambiguous. The CDR3 length is 15 residues. V was trimmed by 4 bases and J by 5 bases, leaving 15 bases between them. CDR1 MGHDK and CDR2 SYGVNS come from the germline V gene. The CDR3 DNA reads TGTGCCAGCAGTGCACTTAGGGTCCCCTATCAGCCCCAGCATTTT. It yields the protein CASSALRVPYQPQHF.

This clonotype was picked up many times. The gene calls are TRBV5-1 and TRBJ2-2, with 8 nucleotides matching TRBD1. This CDR3 spans 15 amino acids. Germline V lookup: CDR1 SGHRS, CDR2 YFSETQ. V lost 4 bases and J lost 4; bases outside the gene matches: 6. CDR3 in DNA: TGCGCCAGCAGCCTCGGACAGGGCGGCACCGGGGAGCTGTTTTTT. Encoded protein: CASSLGQGGTGELFF. The full variable domain, its missing parts supplied by reference TRBV5-1 and TRBJ2-2, is KAGVTQTPRYLIKTRGQQVTLSCSPISGHRSVSWYQQTPGQGLQFLFEYFSETQRNKGNFPGRFSGRQFSNSRSEMNVSTLELGDSALYLCASSLGQGGTGELFFGEGSRLTVL.

Remarks on this clonotype: This likely stems from a read error, as it lies one base from a far larger clone. V gene TRBV6-9 combines with J gene TRBJ1-2, with a weak D call TRBD1 (5 bases). The CDR3 loop spans 16 amino acids. Germline CDR1 reads MNHGY; CDR2 reads SVAAGI. CDR3 amino acids: CASSYRPPGLNYVYTF. CDR3 DNA sequence: TGTGCCAGCAGTTACCGACCCCCGGGACTTAACTATGTCTACACCTTC.

This clonotype rates as medium-sized. CDR3 amino acids: CASSPFPDRGTYNEQFF. CDR3 nucleotides: TGTGCCAGCAGCCCATTCCCCGACAGGGGTACCTACAATGAGCAGTTCTTC. The chain couples TRBV12-3 or TRBV12-4 to TRBJ2-1; TRBD1 agrees at 8 bases. The CDR3 spans 17 residues. V gave up 6 bases and J gave up 2 bases; unmatched junction bases: 12.

A word on this clonotype: At one boundary the junction diverges from the germline segment, which might be a read error. The rearrangement uses TRBV19 and TRBJ2-3; D uncertain. Germline lookup yields CDR1 LNHDA and CDR2 SQIVND (reference sequence). The CDR3 has 14 amino acids. The CDR3 DNA is TGTGCCACCCAACAGTGTTGGAGCACATATACGCAGTATTTT. Translating gives CATQQCWSTYTQYF.

This clonotype was picked up one time. Since a much larger clone is just one base distant, this may be a read error. The chain employs TRBV20-1 and TRBJ1-1, with unresolved D. Germline V CDR1 and CDR2: DFQATT, SNEGSKA (reference sequence). The V end lost 5 bases, the J end lost 4 bases, and 20 bases lay between the germline ends. The CDR3 is 15 amino acids. The CDR3 nucleotides read TGCAGTGCTTTTCGATCTGAACAGTGGAGCACTGAAGCTTTCTTT. Protein product: CSAFRSEQWSTEAFF.

This clonotype has at least ten counts. The chain carries TRBV7-9 and TRBJ2-5; TRBD1 is a possible D gene (5 bases). V lost 1 base to trimming and J lost 7 bases, with 16 bases between them. Germline V lookup: CDR1 SEHNR, CDR2 FQNEAQ (reference sequence). This CDR3 is built from 15 residues. The CDR3 is CASSLGTIGPGTQYF. CDR3 coding DNA: TGTGCCAGCAGCTTAGGGACAATTGGGCCGGGGACCCAGTACTTC.

The table lists this clonotype with many counts. The chain employs TRBV12-3 or TRBV12-4 and TRBJ1-2; the D gene is possibly TRBD1 (6 bases). V shed 1 base and J shed 2 bases, with 11 bases lying between them. This CDR3 has 15 amino acids. CDR3: CASSLGAGVNYGYTF. The CDR3 DNA reads as TGTGCCAGCAGTTTAGGGGCAGGGGTGAACTATGGCTACACCTTC.

This clonotype was counted a few times. With a much larger clone just one base away, this may be a read error. The CDR3 reads CASSLDMYYEQYF. The CDR3 DNA sequence: TGTGCCAGCAGCTTGGACATGTACTACGAGCAGTACTTC. The chain recombines TRBV5-5 with TRBJ2-7, with no clear D. The germline CDR1 and CDR2 sequences are SGHKS and YYEKEE (reference sequence). Between the trimmed V and J ends, which lost 0 bases and 3 bases, there was a span of 7 bases. The CDR3 totals 13 residues.

V usage is TRBV20-1 and J usage is TRBJ1-1; the D is unclear. The V gene's germline CDR1 is DFQATT and CDR2 SNEGSKA (reference sequence). This CDR3 comprises 13 residues. Trimming took off 0 bases at V and 2 bases at J, with 7 bases between the two ends. The DNA for the CDR3 is TGCAGTGCTAGAGACGGATTCAACACTGAAGCTTTCTTT. Protein sequence: CSARDGFNTEAFF.

This clonotype was seen at least ten times. The chain combines TRBV6-1 with TRBJ2-1; D is unresolved. V was pared by 6 bases and J by 0 bases, with 12 bases between. Per the germline V gene, CDR1 is MNHNS and CDR2 is SASEGT. This CDR3 has 15 residues. The CDR3 reads CASRDSLGSYNEQFF. The CDR3 nucleotides read TGTGCCAGCAGGGATTCCCTCGGCTCCTACAATGAGCAGTTCTTC.

This clonotype was observed many times. This chain uses TRBV20-1 with TRBJ1-1; unclear D gene. CDR3 length equals 12 residues. Germline-derived CDR1 and CDR2 are DFQATT and SNEGSKA (reference sequence). Trimming stripped 1 base from V and 8 bases from J, with 11 bases between. The CDR3 DNA sequence: TGCAGTGCTAGAGGGACGGAAAAGGAAGCTTTCTTT. Translated: CSARGTEKEAFF.

About this clonotype: A much larger clone is a single base away; this may be a read error. The chain couples TRBV7-9 to TRBJ2-1, with D perhaps given as TRBD1 or TRBD2 (6 bases each). The CDR3 extends over 14 amino acids. Germline CDR1 is SEHNR and CDR2 is FQNEAQ (reference sequence). The CDR3 sequence: CASSPKGGYSEQFF. In DNA form, the CDR3 reads TGTGCCAGCAGCCCCAAGGGGGGATACAGTGAGCAGTTCTTC.

This clonotype was counted ten times or more. The V and J genes are TRBV11-3 and TRBJ2-3, with D unclear. V was cut by 1 base and J by 4 bases, with 9 bases left in between. Germline values: CDR1 SGHNT, CDR2 YENEEA. The CDR3 runs 14 residues. The CDR3 DNA is TGTGCCAGCAGCTTAGGGGGTGACGCAGATACGCAGTATTTT. This translates into CASSLGGDADTQYF.

In this sample, this clonotype turned up many times. The chain is built from TRBV29-1 and TRBJ1-6; D is possibly TRBD1 (5 bases). From germline, CDR1 is SQVTM and CDR2 ANQGSEA. The CDR3 contains 16 residues. Trimming stripped 0 bases from V and 0 bases from J, with 9 bases between. The CDR3 sequence: CSVEDEGSSYNSPLHF. In DNA form, the CDR3 reads TGCAGCGTTGAAGATGAGGGGTCCTCCTATAATTCACCCCTCCACTTT.

This clonotype was seen a single time. The J gene is TRBJ2-7, the V gene TRBV18; D is unclear. The CDR3 consists of 13 residues. The germline V and J ends were trimmed by 0 bases and 8 bases, with 11 bases remaining between them. CDR1 is KGHSH, CDR2 LQKENI, per germline. The CDR3 DNA sequence: TGTGCCAGCTCACCACCGGGCGTTGGCAAGCAGTACTTC. It specifies CASSPPGVGKQYF.

This clonotype was observed many times. The chain has TRBV2 and TRBJ1-3, with TRBD1 matching over 8 bases. Germline assignment: CDR1 SNHLY and CDR2 FYNNEI. This CDR3 contains 15 residues. After removal of 5 bases from V and 3 bases from J, the junction contained 6 bases not matched to a gene. The CDR3 here is CASSRQGISGNTIYF. The CDR3 DNA sequence: TGTGCCAGCAGTCGACAGGGGATCAGTGGAAACACCATATATTTT.

This clonotype was detected ten times or more. The gene calls are TRBV5-1 and TRBJ2-3; 7 nucleotides align to TRBD2. Per germline, CDR1 SGHRS and CDR2 YFSETQ. The CDR3 totals 16 residues. The trim removed 7 bases at V and 0 bases at J, leaving 11 bases unmatched. The CDR3 here is CASGLASGPSTDTQYF. Here the CDR3 DNA reads TGCGCCAGCGGTTTGGCTAGCGGTCCTAGCACAGATACGCAGTATTTT.

The sample holds a few counts of this clonotype. A far larger clone is one base from this, pointing to a likely read error. The chain links TRBV27 to TRBJ2-7; 8 positions agree with TRBD2. V lost 7 bases, J lost 2 bases, and 10 bases stayed unmatched. This CDR3 has 15 amino acids. Germline CDR1 MNHEY, CDR2 SMNVEV (reference sequence). CDR3 sequence (DNA): TGTGCCAGCATTAGACTTAGCGGGGAGGCCTACGAGCAGTACTTC. Translating it yields CASIRLSGEAYEQYF.

This clonotype is labeled medium-sized. The chain employs TRBV11-2 and TRBJ1-1, with a tentative D call TRBD1 (5 bases). This CDR3 region has 15 residues. The germline gives CDR1 SGHAT, CDR2 FQNNGV. V gave up 8 bases and J gave up 2 bases, with 18 bases separating them. The CDR3 is CASRRVPGPNTEAFF. The CDR3 DNA reads as TGTGCCAGCCGCCGCGTCCCGGGACCCAACACTGAAGCTTTCTTT.

In this sample, this clonotype turned up many times. V gene TRBV19 combines with J gene TRBJ2-1, with D unclear. V lost 5 bases, J lost 5 bases, and 13 bases lay in between. This CDR3 contains 14 residues. CDR1 is LNHDA, CDR2 SQIVND, per germline (reference sequence). CDR3 region: CASSGSEEHNEQFF. In DNA form, the CDR3 reads TGTGCCAGTAGTGGCTCAGAGGAACACAATGAGCAGTTCTTC.

The table lists this clonotype with many counts. The rearrangement uses TRBV28 and TRBJ1-2, with 7 nucleotides matching TRBD1. Germline V lookup: CDR1 MDHEN, CDR2 SYDVKM. V lost 7 bases and J lost 8; bases outside the gene matches: 10. The CDR3 contains 13 residues. The CDR3 sequence: CASKQGQGEGYTF. In DNA form, the CDR3 reads TGTGCCAGCAAACAGGGGCAGGGGGAAGGCTACACCTTC.

This clonotype was seen many times. The chain employs TRBV15 and TRBJ1-5, with D unclear. V was shortened by 1 base and J by 0 bases, with 7 bases between the two germline ends. There are 15 residues in the CDR3. CDR1 and CDR2 (germline): LNHNV, YYDKDF (reference sequence). The CDR3 coding sequence is TGTGCCACCAGCAGAGGTTACAGTAGCAATCAGCCCCAGCATTTT. This encodes CATSRGYSSNQPQHF.